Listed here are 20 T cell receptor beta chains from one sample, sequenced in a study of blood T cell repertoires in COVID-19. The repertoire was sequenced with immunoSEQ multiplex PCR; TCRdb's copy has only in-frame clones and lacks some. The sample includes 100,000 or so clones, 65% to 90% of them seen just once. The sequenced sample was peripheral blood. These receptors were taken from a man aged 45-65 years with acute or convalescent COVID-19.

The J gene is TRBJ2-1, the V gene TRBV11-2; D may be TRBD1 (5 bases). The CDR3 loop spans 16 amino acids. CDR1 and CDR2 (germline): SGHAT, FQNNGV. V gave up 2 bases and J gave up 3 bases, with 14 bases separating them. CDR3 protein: CASSLLAGSIYNEQFF. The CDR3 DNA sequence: TGTGCCAGCAGCTTATTGGCAGGGTCAATCTACAATGAGCAGTTCTTC.

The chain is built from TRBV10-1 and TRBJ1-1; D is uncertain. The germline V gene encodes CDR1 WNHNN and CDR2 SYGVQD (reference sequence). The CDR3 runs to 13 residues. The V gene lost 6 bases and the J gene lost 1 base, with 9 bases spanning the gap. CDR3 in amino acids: CASSAKPNTEAFF. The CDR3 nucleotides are TGCGCCAGCAGCGCAAAGCCGAACACTGAAGCTTTCTTT.

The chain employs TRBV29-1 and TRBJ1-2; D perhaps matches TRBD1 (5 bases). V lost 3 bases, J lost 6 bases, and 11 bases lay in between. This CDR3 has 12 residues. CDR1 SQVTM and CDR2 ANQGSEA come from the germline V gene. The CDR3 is CSVDGGYDGYTF. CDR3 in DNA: TGCAGCGTTGATGGGGGGTATGATGGCTACACCTTC.

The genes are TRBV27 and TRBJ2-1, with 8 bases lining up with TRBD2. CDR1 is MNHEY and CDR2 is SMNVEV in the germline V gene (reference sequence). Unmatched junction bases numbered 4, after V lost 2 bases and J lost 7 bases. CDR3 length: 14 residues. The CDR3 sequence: CASSLGGRRNEQFF. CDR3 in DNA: TGTGCCAGCAGTTTAGGCGGGAGGAGGAATGAGCAGTTCTTC.

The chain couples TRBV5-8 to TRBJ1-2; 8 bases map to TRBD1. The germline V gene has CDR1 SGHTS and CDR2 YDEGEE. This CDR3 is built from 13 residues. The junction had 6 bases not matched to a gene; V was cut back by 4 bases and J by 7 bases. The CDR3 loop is CASSVGQGGGYTF. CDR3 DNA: TGTGCCAGCAGCGTAGGACAGGGAGGTGGCTACACCTTC.

CDR3 sequence (DNA): TGTGCCAGCAGCCAGGCAGGGGGCTGGTCTGAAGAGACCCAGTACTTC. Its protein is CASSQAGGWSEETQYF. The chain carries TRBV7-8 and TRBJ2-5; 8 bases are shared with TRBD1. The CDR3 has 16 amino acids. J was trimmed by 3 bases and V by 5 bases; bases with no gene match: 11. The germline V gene encodes CDR1 SGHVS and CDR2 FQNEAQ.

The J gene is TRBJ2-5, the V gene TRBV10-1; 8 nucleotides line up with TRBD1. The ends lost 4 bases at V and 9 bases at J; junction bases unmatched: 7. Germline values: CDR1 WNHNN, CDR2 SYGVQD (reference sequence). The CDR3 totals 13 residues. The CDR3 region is CASSGNYRGAQYF. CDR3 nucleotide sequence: TGCGCCAGCAGTGGCAACTACAGGGGGGCCCAGTACTTC.

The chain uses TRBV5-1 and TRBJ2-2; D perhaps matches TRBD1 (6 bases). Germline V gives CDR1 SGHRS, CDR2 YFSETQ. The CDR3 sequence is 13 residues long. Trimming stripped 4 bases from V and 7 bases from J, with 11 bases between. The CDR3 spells CASSRTGIGELFF. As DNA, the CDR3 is TGCGCCAGCAGCCGTACAGGGATCGGGGAGCTGTTTTTT.

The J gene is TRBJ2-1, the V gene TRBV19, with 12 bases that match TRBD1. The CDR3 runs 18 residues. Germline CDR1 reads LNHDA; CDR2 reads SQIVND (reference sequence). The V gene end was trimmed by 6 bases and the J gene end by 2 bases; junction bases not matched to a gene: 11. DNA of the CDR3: TGTGCCAGTAGGGCTGGAGCCGGGACAGGGGGCGCCTACAATGAGCAGTTCTTC. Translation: CASRAGAGTGGAYNEQFF.

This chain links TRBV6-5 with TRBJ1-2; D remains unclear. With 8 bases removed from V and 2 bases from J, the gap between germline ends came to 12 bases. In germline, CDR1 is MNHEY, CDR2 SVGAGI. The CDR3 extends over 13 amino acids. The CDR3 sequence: CASHPGSNYGYTF. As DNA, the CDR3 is TGTGCCAGCCACCCAGGTTCCAACTATGGCTACACCTTC.

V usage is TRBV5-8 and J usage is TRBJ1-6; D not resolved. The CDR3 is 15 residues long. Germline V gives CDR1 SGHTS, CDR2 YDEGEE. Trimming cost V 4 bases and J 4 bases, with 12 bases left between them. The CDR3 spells CASSPRWQYNSPLHF. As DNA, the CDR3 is TGTGCCAGCAGCCCGAGGTGGCAGTATAATTCACCCCTCCACTTT.

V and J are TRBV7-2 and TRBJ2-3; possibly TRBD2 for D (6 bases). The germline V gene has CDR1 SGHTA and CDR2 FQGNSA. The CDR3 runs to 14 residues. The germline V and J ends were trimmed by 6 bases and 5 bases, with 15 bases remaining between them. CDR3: CASRSGGGGDTQYF. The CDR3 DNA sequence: TGTGCCAGCAGATCCGGGGGAGGTGGAGATACGCAGTATTTT.

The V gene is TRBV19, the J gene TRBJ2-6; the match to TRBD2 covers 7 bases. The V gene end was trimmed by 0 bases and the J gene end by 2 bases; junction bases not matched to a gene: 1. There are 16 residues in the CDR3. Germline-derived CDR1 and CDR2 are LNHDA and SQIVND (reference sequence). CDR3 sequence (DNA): TGTGCCAGTAGTATAGATGGGGGGGCTGGGGCCAACGTCCTGACTTTC. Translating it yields CASSIDGGAGANVLTF.

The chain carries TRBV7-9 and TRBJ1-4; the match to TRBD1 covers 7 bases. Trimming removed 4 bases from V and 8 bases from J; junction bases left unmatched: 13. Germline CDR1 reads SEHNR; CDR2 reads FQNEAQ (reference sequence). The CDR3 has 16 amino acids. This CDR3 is CASSSIADRLREKLFF. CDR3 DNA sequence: TGTGCCAGCAGCTCGATAGCGGACAGGCTGAGGGAAAAACTGTTTTTT.

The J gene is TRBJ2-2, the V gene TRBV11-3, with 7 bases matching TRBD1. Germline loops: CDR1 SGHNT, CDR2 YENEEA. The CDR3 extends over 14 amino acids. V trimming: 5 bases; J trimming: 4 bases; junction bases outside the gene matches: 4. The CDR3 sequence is CASSPTGSTGELFF. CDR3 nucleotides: TGTGCCAGCAGCCCGACAGGGTCCACCGGGGAGCTGTTTTTT.

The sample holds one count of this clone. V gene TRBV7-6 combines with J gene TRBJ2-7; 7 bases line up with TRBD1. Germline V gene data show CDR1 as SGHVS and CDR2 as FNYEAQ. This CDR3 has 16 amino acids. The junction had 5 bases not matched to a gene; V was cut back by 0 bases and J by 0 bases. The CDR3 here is CASSLASQGTSYEQYF. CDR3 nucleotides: TGTGCCAGCAGCTTAGCCTCACAGGGGACCTCCTACGAGCAGTACTTC.

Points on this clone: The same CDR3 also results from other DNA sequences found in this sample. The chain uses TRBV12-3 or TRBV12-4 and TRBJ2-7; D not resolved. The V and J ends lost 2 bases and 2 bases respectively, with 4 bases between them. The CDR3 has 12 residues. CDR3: CASSLSAYEQYF. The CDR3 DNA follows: TGTGCCAGCAGTTTATCGGCCTACGAGCAGTACTTC.

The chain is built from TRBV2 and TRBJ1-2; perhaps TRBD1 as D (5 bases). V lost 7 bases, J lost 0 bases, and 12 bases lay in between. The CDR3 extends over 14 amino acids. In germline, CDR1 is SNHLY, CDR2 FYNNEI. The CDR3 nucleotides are TGTGCCAGCATCCAGGGTATTTCTAACTATGGCTACACCTTC. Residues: CASIQGISNYGYTF. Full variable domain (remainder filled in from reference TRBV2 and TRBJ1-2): EPEVTQTPSHQVTQMGQEVILRCVPISNHLYFYWYRQILGQKVEFLVSFYNNEISEKSEIFDDQFSVERPDGSNFTLKIRSTKLEDSAMYFCASIQGISNYGYTFGSGTRLTVV.

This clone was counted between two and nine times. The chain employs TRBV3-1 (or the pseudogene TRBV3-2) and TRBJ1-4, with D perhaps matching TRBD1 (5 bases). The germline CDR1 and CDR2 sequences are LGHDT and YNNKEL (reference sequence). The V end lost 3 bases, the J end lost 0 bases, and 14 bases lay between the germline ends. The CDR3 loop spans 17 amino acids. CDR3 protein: CASSQPETDATNEKLFF. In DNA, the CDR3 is TGTGCCAGCAGCCAGCCCGAGACAGATGCAACTAATGAAAAACTGTTTTTT.

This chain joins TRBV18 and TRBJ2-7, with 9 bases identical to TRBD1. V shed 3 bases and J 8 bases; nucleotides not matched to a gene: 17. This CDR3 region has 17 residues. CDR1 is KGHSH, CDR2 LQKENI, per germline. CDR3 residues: CASSPNPTGTGIYQQYF. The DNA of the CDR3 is TGTGCCAGCTCACCTAATCCTACCGGGACAGGGATTTACCAGCAGTACTTC.